Described below is a single TCR beta chain sequence and its context. No antigen is known for it. Here immunoSEQ multiplex PCR was the method, and the copy in TCRdb shows in-frame clones only, minus some. The table has about 21,000 clones, around 83% seen once. Time point given: cycle 4 day 1 (C4D1), after five to seven weeks of nivolumab. In every patient, relapse followed autologous stem cell transplantation, while exposure to brentuximab vedotin differed. This sample was taken from a study of PD-1 blockade in classical Hodgkin lymphoma. Study-level points and caveats: When set against healthy donors, newly diagnosed patients were reported to show lower baseline TCR diversity. At C4D1, TCR diversity had climbed significantly for CD4+ cells, though not for CD8+ cells.

The sequence was collected from a human donor with classical Hodgkin lymphoma. Sequences were derived from peripheral blood mononuclear cells (PBMCs), sampled before the fourth cycle of nivolumab.

The CDR3 nucleotides read TGTGCCATCAGTGAAGGGACAGGGAATTTCTACGAGCAGTACTTC. Translated: CAISEGTGNFYEQYF. This chain joins TRBV10-3 and TRBJ2-7, with 9 bases fitting TRBD1. Trimming at V came to 3 bases and at J to 3 bases, leaving 6 bases not matched to a gene. Germline V gene sequence: CDR1 ENHRY, CDR2 SYGVKD. The CDR3 has 15 amino acids.